This entry lists 10 T cell receptor beta chains sequenced from one sample in a study of circulating CD8 cells and anti-PD-1 response in melanoma. Live CD3+CD8+TCRalphabeta+ cells were sorted into four subsets by PD-1 and/or TIGIT. The QIAseq Immune Repertoire TCR panel built the libraries from around 15 ng of total RNA. One entry per CDR3 protein, called by TCRdb with MiXCR from the reads. The data show 560 or so distinct CDR3 sequences, around a tenth seen once. The source was CD8+ T cells from PBMCs, collected at baseline or after one month of anti-PD-1 therapy (not recorded which). These receptors originate from a human donor with melanoma.

By sample fraction, this clonotype is medium-sized. The chain joins TRBV27 to TRBJ2-1, with TRBD2 matching over 13 bases. Germline V gives CDR1 MNHEY, CDR2 SMNVEV (reference sequence). This CDR3 comprises 16 residues. V lost 2 bases, J lost 6 bases, and 4 bases stayed unmatched. CDR3 sequence reads: CASSLGTSGTVNEQFF. The CDR3 DNA is TGTGCCAGCAGTTTAGGGACTAGCGGGACCGTCAATGAGCAGTTCTTC.

This clonotype has more than one count but fewer than ten. A much larger clone lies one base from this, so it may be a read error. The chain links TRBV4-3 to TRBJ2-1; TRBD2 is a possible D gene (5 bases). Germline CDR1 is LGHNA and CDR2 is YSLEER. The CDR3 loop spans 14 amino acids. CDR3 residues: CAGSQRLAADEQFF. The CDR3 DNA follows: TGCGCCGGCAGCCAAAGGCTAGCAGCCGATGAGCAGTTCTTC.

Note on this clonotype: It may be a read error: a sequence one base away is much more abundant. The chain carries TRBV28 and TRBJ2-2; the D is unclear. Germline V gene lookup returns CDR1 MDHEN and CDR2 SYDVKM. The CDR3 consists of 12 residues. This CDR3 is CASSQNAGELFF. Here the CDR3 DNA reads TGTGCCAGCAGCCAGAACGCCGGGGAGCTGTTTTTT.

This clonotype was found a few times. A much more abundant neighbour one base away suggests this may be a read error. A read error is likely, as this CDR3 ends without the conserved phenylalanine or tryptophan. The chain couples TRBV9 to TRBJ2-3; D not resolved. V shed 1 base and J shed 2 bases, with 8 bases lying between them. This CDR3 contains 14 residues. Germline V lookup: CDR1 SGDLS, CDR2 YYNGEE. For the CDR3, the DNA is TGTGCCAGCAGCGTAAATACAGCCACAGATACGCAGTATCTT. This gives the protein CASSVNTATDTQYL.

This clonotype occurred a few times. Possible read error: a much larger clone is one base away. The final CDR3 position lacks the conserved phenylalanine or tryptophan, pointing to a likely read error. The chain employs TRBV7-9 and TRBJ1-1, with D unresolved. V lost 6 bases and J 2 bases, leaving 13 bases between the germline ends. The CDR3 is 14 residues long. Germline loops: CDR1 SEHNR, CDR2 FQNEAQ (reference sequence). The CDR3 is CASRGSGINTEAFI. The CDR3 DNA follows: TGTGCCAGCAGAGGTTCGGGGATAAACACTGAAGCTTTCATT.

This clonotype rates as medium-sized. This sequence joins TRBV29-1 and TRBJ1-4; 8 bases match TRBD1. The CDR3 is made up of 12 amino acids. The germline V gene has CDR1 SQVTM and CDR2 ANQGSEA. Trimming cost V 6 bases and J 8 bases; bases outside gene matches: 5. The DNA of the CDR3 is TGCAGCGTCCCAGGGGGCAGCGAAAAACTGTTTTTT. Translation gives CSVPGGSEKLFF.

By sample share, this clonotype is medium-sized. V and J are TRBV28 and TRBJ2-2; TRBD2 matches 11 bases. This CDR3 is 19 amino acids long. Germline trimming cut 3 bases from V and 2 bases from J; bases unmatched to any gene: 11. Germline V gene sequence: CDR1 MDHEN, CDR2 SYDVKM. CDR3 sequence reads: CASSFLLAGVLKNTGELFF. CDR3 in DNA: TGTGCCAGCAGTTTCCTACTAGCGGGAGTTCTTAAAAACACCGGGGAGCTGTTTTTT.

By frequency in the sample, this clonotype is large (0.1 to 1%). The V call is TRBV20-1, the J call TRBJ2-4, with D uncertain. Trimming stripped 5 bases from V and 6 bases from J, with 20 bases between. The V gene's germline CDR1 is DFQATT and CDR2 SNEGSKA (reference sequence). The CDR3 is 15 residues long. CDR3 region: CSAPSLREIVNIQYF. CDR3 DNA sequence: TGCAGTGCTCCCTCCCTAAGGGAAATAGTAAACATTCAGTACTTC.

By share, this clonotype counts as large. V and J are TRBV2 and TRBJ2-1; D is unclear. Per the germline V gene, CDR1 is SNHLY and CDR2 is FYNNEI. The length of the CDR3 is 12 residues. V lost 5 bases, J lost 5 bases, and 7 bases lay in between. CDR3 residues: CASSWDDNEQFF. CDR3 DNA sequence: TGTGCCAGCAGTTGGGATGACAATGAGCAGTTCTTC.

This clonotype counts as medium-sized. The chain joins TRBV29-1 to TRBJ2-2; 9 bases agree with TRBD1. Trimming removed 1 base from V and 15 bases from J; junction bases left unmatched: 6. The CDR3 extends over 12 amino acids. Germline values: CDR1 SQVTM, CDR2 ANQGSEA. The CDR3 DNA reads TGCAGCGTTGAAGGAGGGACAGGGAGGGTGTTTTTT. Encoded protein: CSVEGGTGRVFF.